The source of this T cell receptor beta chain is a study of blood T cell repertoires in COVID-19. Study details: T cells, B-cell-depleted T cells, or PBMCs provided the cDNA or gDNA that served as material.

The table came from immunoSEQ multiplex PCR; TCRdb's copy has only in-frame clones and leaves some out. The data show 90,000 to 120,000 clones, roughly 92% seen once. This clone was detected only once. This sequence originates from a man in his sixties or seventies with acute or convalescent COVID-19. Sequenced sample: peripheral blood.

The DNA of the CDR3 is TGTGCCAGCAGCTCCCGTTTTAGACTCGATCCCGCCGGGGAGCTGTTTTTT. Its protein product is CASSSRFRLDPAGELFF. This chain connects TRBV9 to TRBJ2-2; D remains unclear. This CDR3 region has 17 residues. Trimming cost V 4 bases and J 6 bases, with 22 bases left between them. Germline CDR1 reads SGDLS; CDR2 reads YYNGEE.